This T cell receptor (beta chain) originates from a study of blood T cell repertoires in COVID-19. Whole-study context: Sources were T cells, B-cell-depleted T cells, or PBMCs; the material itself was cDNA or gDNA.

In the authors' methods: Amplification of reference gene primers was used by the study to estimate nucleated cell counts. Sequenced by immunoSEQ multiplex PCR; TCRdb stores in-frame clones only, minus some. V and J calls plus clone size are reproduced from that table; the DNA served to infer D and trimming. Of some 410,000 clones detected, around 89% appear once; the ten largest clones hold approximately 1%. Cohort allocation depended upon clinical history that participants reported. The sequencing sample was made of PBMCs or T cells enriched from blood (not recorded which). The TCR originated in a woman aged 25 to 39 with acute COVID-19.

The CDR3 nucleotides read TGCAGCGTCAACCTGAGAGGAGAGCAGTTCTTC. Translation gives CSVNLRGEQFF. V usage is TRBV29-1 and J usage is TRBJ2-1, with D unresolved. Trimming shortened V by 6 bases and J by 10 bases, and 13 bases separated the two germline ends. Germline CDR1 is SQVTM and CDR2 is ANQGSEA. This CDR3 region has 11 residues.